This T cell receptor (beta chain) was recovered during a study of technical replicates of blood from a few donors. Repertoires were generated with immunoSEQ multiplex PCR, while TCRdb's copy carries only in-frame clones and drops some. The sample consists of tens of thousands of clones, roughly 89% of them appearing once. V was pared by 2 bases and J by 5 bases, with 8 bases of the junction left unmatched. CDR3 length equals 15 residues. Germline values: CDR1 ENHRY, CDR2 SYGVKD. The genes are TRBV10-3 and TRBJ2-5; 7 bases agree with TRBD2. The sequenced sample was PBMCs. The clonotype originates from a human donor in good health. Some clones in this sample may be carry-over from other donors' samples. CDR3 loop: CAISELGGSGETQYF. CDR3 nucleotides: TGTGCCATCAGTGAGCTCGGGGGGTCCGGCGAGACCCAGTACTTC.